Sequencing of this TCR beta chain was carried out in a study of CD8 T cells in ankylosing spondylitis. Notes on the study in general: Seven to nine highly homologous variants made up a TCR beta motif, and this motif appeared characteristic of ankylosing spondylitis blood. Clones linked to disease were reported to show significant enrichment in matched ankylosing spondylitis synovial fluid. Disease-linked clones had a CD8+ phenotype and relatively low frequency in peripheral blood.

The germline CDR1 and CDR2 sequences are SGHDN and FVKESK. The ends were cut back, 4 bases at V and 4 bases at J, with 7 bases in the middle. The CDR3 has 12 amino acids. Concerning this clonotype: What it recognizes is unknown.

Quantitative barcoded 5'-RACE was used to prepare TCR beta libraries. From the 5' RACE reads, TCRdb called clonotypes with MiXCR, one entry per CDR3 protein. Here the sample spans a few hundred thousand distinct CDR3 sequences, 9.5% to 15% being singletons. This TCR came from a male donor with ankylosing spondylitis. This chain links TRBV14 with TRBJ1-1; no clear D. The specimen was blood, either unsorted or a sorted T cell fraction (not recorded which). CDR3 DNA: TGTGCCAGCAGCCGCGGCCCCACTGAAGCTTTCTTT. This sequence encodes CASSRGPTEAFF.